These 4 T cell receptor beta chains came from one sample sequenced in a study of vaccination and CD4 T cells after COVID-19. Their specific antigens are unknown. The study sequenced cultured CD4+ T cell DNA using the Oncomine TCR Beta short-read assay. TCRdb analysed the PCR reads with MiXCR anew, one entry per CDR3 protein. The data show around 15,000 distinct CDR3 sequences, nearly 55% seen once. Treatment reported: roughly ten-day PBMC culture with coronavirus spike peptide pools or control peptides (ViraFEST assay). Here the sequenced sample was CD4+ T cells from blood, cultured in vitro, taken before SARS-CoV-2 vaccination. The receptors originated from a human donor who had recovered from COVID-19.

This clonotype was detected only a few times. V is TRBV15 and J is TRBJ2-3; D is tentatively TRBD1 or TRBD2 (5 bases each). Germline V gene lookup returns CDR1 LNHNV and CDR2 YYDKDF (reference sequence). The CDR3 consists of 14 residues. V dropped 4 bases and J dropped 8 bases, with 16 bases sitting between them. The CDR3 DNA follows: TGTGCCACCAGCATACCGGGACCGAAGGGTACGCAGTATTTT. Translated, it gives CATSIPGPKGTQYF.

Only a few counts were recorded for this clonotype. The chain links TRBV28 to TRBJ2-3; D is unresolved. Germline V gene lookup returns CDR1 MDHEN and CDR2 SYDVKM. Trimming removed 4 bases at V and 7 bases at J, with 15 bases between. The CDR3 has 14 amino acids. This CDR3 is CASSSGGVSNTQYF. The CDR3 DNA reads as TGTGCCAGCAGTTCAGGCGGAGTTTCAAATACGCAGTATTTT. Filled out from reference TRBV28 and TRBJ2-3, the complete variable domain reads DVKVTQSSRYLVKRTGEKVFLECVQDMDHENMFWYRQDPGLGLRLIYFSYDVKMKEKGDIPEGYSVSREKKERFSLILESASTNQTSMYLCASSSGGVSNTQYFGPGTRLTVL.

This chain joins TRBV10-1 and TRBJ2-7; TRBD1 or TRBD2 may be the D gene (5 bases each). Trimming removed 10 bases at V and 2 bases at J, with 12 bases between. From germline, CDR1 is WNHNN and CDR2 SYGVQD (reference sequence). This CDR3 spans 12 amino acids. The DNA of the CDR3 is TGCGCCACTGGGACGATCACCTACGAGCAGTACTTC. It yields the protein CATGTITYEQYF.

This clonotype has only a few counts. V is TRBV19 and J is TRBJ2-5; 7 nucleotides align to TRBD1. The CDR3 sequence is 13 residues long. Looked up from germline, CDR1 is LNHDA and CDR2 is SQIVND (reference sequence). With 9 bases clipped from V and 1 base from J, the junction kept 5 bases outside the gene matches. The CDR3 nucleotides read TGTGCCAGCTCAGGGGGTGGCCAAGAGACCCAGTACTTC. The encoded protein is CASSGGGQETQYF.